The present TCR beta chain was sequenced within a study of Graves' ophthalmopathy and Graves' hyperthyroidism. Across the whole study: Before any treatment, peripheral blood was taken at the initial diagnosis.

RNA served as the template for amplifying TCR beta CDR3 regions. In the first round, RT-PCR was carried out with HTBI primers, and a multiplex PCR formed the second round. TCRdb reprocessed the multiplex PCR reads via MiXCR and lists one record per CDR3 protein. Of 200,000 to 300,000 distinct CDR3 sequences detected, 45% appear once; the ten largest clones hold around 43%. Notes on the study in general: For separating ophthalmopathy from stable hyperthyroidism, a 13-signature model gave 85% to 90% sensitivity and 81.08% specificity.

This clonotype was seen many times. Antigen unknown. Someone took the PBMCs out of 10 ml of fresh peripheral blood. Sequencing input: peripheral blood. This TCR was sampled from an adult man with Graves' ophthalmopathy.

The CDR3: CASSLGNSNQPQHF. The CDR3, as DNA: TGTGCCAGCAGCTTGGGGAATTCCAATCAGCCCCAGCATTTT. The V gene is TRBV7-8, the J gene TRBJ1-5; D not certain. Germline V lookup: CDR1 SGHVS, CDR2 FQNEAQ. Trimming pared 3 bases from V and 3 bases from J, leaving 9 bases between. The CDR3 extends over 14 amino acids.